This T cell receptor (beta chain) comes out of a study of T cell changes during pregnancy in multiple sclerosis. TCRdb's table, derived via immunoSEQ multiplex PCR, lists solely in-frame clones and lacks some. The sample shows 35,000 to 40,000 clones, just over 90% of them seen only once. Germline loops: CDR1 SEHNR, CDR2 FQNEAQ (reference sequence). V was shortened by 5 bases and J by 2 bases, with 19 bases between the two germline ends. CDR3 length: 17 amino acids. This receptor was obtained from a female donor with multiple sclerosis, enrolled in a pregnancy study. The rearrangement uses TRBV7-9 and TRBJ2-1; perhaps TRBD1 as D (7 bases). Source: CD4+ T cells from peripheral blood mononuclear cells, taken in the third trimester of pregnancy. The DNA for the CDR3 is TGTGCCAGCAGCCCCCGATTAGACAGGGAGGCCTACAATGAGCAGTTCTTC. As protein: CASSPRLDREAYNEQFF.